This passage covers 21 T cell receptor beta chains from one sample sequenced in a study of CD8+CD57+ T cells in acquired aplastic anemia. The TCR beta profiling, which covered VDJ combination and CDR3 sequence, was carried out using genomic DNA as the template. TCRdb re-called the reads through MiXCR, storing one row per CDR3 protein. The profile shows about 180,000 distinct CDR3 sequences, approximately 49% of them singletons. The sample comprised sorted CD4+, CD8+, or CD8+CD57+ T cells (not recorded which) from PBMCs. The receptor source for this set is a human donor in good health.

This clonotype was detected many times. The CDR3 sequence: CASSGGQGNSPLHF. In DNA, the CDR3 is TGTGCCAGCAGTGGGGGACAGGGGAATTCACCCCTCCACTTT. The rearrangement uses TRBV2 and TRBJ1-6, with TRBD1 matching over 10 bases. Germline V gene lookup returns CDR1 SNHLY and CDR2 FYNNEI. This CDR3 spans 14 amino acids. The V and J ends lost 4 bases and 7 bases, in that order; junction bases with no gene match: 1.

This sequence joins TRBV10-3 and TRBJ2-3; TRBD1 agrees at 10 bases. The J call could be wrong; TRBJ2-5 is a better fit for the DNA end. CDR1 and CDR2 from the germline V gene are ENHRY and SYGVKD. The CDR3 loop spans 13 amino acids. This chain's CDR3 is CAINRDRGGTQYF. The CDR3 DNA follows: TGTGCCATCAACCGGGACAGGGGAGGGACCCAGTACTTC.

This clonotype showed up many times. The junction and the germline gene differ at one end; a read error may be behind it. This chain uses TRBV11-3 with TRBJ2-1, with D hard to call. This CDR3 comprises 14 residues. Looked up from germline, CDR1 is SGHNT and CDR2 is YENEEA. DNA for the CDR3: TGTGCCAGCAGCCTAGACCCGACTCACAATGAGCAGTTCTTC. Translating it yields CASSLDPTHNEQFF.

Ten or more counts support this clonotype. CDR3 sequence reads: CASTLFQGAYNEQFF. The CDR3 DNA reads TGTGCCAGCACCCTATTTCAGGGGGCCTACAATGAGCAGTTCTTC. V is TRBV5-6 and J is TRBJ2-1, with 7 bases fitting TRBD1. Trimming removed 6 bases from V and 2 bases from J; junction bases left unmatched: 8. The germline gives CDR1 SGHDT, CDR2 YYEEEE. This CDR3 has 15 amino acids.

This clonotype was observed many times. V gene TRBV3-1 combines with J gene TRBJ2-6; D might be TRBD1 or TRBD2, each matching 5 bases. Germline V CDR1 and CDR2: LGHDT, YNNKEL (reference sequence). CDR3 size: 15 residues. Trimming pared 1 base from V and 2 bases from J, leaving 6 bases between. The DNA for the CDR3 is TGTGCCAGCAGCCAAGGAGGGGCTGGGGCCAACGTCCTGACTTTC. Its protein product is CASSQGGAGANVLTF. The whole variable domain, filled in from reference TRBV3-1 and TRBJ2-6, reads DTAVSQTPKYLVTQMGNDKSIKCEQNLGHDTMYWYKQDSKKFLKIMFSYNNKELIINETVPNRFSPKSPDKAHLNLHINSLELGDSAVYFCASSQGGAGANVLTFGAGSRLTVL.

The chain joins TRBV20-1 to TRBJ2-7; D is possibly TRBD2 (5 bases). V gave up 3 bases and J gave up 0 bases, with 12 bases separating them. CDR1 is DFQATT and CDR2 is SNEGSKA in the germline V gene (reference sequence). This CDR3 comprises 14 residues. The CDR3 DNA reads TGCAGTGCTAGGAAGATTGGAGGCTCCTACGAGCAGTACTTC. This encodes CSARKIGGSYEQYF.

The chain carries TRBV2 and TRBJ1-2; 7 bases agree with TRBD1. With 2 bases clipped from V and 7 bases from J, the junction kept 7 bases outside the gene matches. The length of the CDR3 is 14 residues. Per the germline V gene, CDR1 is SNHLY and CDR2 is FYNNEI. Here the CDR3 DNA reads TGTGCCAGCAGTGAAAGCGAGGGGGCGCGTGGCTACACCTTC. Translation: CASSESEGARGYTF.

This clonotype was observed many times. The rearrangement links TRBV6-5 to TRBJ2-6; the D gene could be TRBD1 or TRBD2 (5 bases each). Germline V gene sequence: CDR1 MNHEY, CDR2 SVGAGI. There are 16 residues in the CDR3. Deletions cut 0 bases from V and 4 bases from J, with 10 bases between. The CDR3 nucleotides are TGTGCCAGCAGTTACTCGACGGGGACGGGGGCCAACGTCCTGACTTTC. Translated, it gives CASSYSTGTGANVLTF.

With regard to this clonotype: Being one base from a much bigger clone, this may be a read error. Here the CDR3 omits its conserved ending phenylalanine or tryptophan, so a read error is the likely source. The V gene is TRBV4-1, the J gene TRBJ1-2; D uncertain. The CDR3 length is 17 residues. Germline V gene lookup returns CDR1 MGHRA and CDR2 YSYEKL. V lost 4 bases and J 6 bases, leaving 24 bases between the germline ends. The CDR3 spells CASSPTIFLTSDNGYTL. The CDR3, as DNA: TGCGCCAGCAGCCCGACAATATTTCTCACCTCGGATAATGGCTACACCCTC.

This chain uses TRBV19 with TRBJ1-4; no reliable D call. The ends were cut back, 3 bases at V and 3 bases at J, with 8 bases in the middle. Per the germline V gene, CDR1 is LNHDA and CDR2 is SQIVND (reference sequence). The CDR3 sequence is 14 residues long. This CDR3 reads CASSINTANEKLFF. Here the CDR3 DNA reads TGTGCCAGTAGTATCAATACGGCTAATGAAAAACTGTTTTTT. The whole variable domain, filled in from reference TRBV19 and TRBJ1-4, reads DGGITQSPKYLFRKEGQNVTLSCEQNLNHDAMYWYRQDPGQGLRLIYYSQIVNDFQKGDIAEGYSVSREKKESFPLTVTSAQKNPTAFYLCASSINTANEKLFFGSGTQLSVL.

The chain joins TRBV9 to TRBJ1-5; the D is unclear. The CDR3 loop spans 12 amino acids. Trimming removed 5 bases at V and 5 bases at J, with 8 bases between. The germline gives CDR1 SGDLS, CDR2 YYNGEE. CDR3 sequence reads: CASSMDDQPQHF. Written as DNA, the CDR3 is TGTGCCAGCAGTATGGATGATCAGCCCCAGCATTTT. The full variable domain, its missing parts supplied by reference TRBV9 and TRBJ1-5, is DSGVTQTPKHLITATGQRVTLRCSPRSGDLSVYWYQQSLDQGLQFLIQYYNGEERAKGNILERFSAQQFPDLHSELNLSSLELGDSALYFCASSMDDQPQHFGDGTRLSIL.

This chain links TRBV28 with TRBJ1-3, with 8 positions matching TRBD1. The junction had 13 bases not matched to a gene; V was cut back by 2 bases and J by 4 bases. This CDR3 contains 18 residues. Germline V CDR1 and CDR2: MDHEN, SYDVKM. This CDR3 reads CASSLIRGQRKSGNTIYF. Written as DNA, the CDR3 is TGTGCCAGCAGTTTAATCAGGGGGCAGAGGAAGTCCGGAAACACCATATATTTT.

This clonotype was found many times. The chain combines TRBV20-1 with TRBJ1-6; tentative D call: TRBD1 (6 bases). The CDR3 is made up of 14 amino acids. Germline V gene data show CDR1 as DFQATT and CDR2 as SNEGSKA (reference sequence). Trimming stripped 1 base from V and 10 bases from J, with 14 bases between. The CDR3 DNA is TGCAGTGCTAGAGTAGGGACACTAACATCACCCCTCCACTTT. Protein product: CSARVGTLTSPLHF.

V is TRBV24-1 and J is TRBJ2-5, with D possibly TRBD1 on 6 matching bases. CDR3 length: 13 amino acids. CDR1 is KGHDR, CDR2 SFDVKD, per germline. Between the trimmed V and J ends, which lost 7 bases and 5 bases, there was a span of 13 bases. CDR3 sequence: CATSRGPWETQYF. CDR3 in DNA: TGTGCCACCAGCAGGGGCCCATGGGAGACCCAGTACTTC.

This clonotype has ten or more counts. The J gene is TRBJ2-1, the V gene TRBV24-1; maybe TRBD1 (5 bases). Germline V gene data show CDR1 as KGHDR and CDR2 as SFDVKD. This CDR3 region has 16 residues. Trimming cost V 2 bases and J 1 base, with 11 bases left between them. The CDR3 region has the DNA TGTGCCACCAGTGATTGGGCAGGGAATTCCTACAATGAGCAGTTCTTC. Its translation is CATSDWAGNSYNEQFF.

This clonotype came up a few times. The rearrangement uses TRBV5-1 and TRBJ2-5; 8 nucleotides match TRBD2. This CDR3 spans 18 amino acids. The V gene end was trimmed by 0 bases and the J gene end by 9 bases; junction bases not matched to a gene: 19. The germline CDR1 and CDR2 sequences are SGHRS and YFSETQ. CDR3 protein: CASSLGDSGLGGLEAQYF. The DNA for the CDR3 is TGCGCCAGCAGCTTGGGCGACTCGGGACTAGGTGGCTTGGAGGCCCAGTACTTC.

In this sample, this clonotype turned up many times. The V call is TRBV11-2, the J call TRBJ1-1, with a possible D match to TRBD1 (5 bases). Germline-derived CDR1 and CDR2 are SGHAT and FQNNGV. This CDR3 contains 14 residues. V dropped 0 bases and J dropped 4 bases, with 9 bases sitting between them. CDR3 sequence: CASSLDGGGTEAFF. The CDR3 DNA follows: TGTGCCAGCAGCTTAGACGGTGGGGGCACTGAAGCTTTCTTT.

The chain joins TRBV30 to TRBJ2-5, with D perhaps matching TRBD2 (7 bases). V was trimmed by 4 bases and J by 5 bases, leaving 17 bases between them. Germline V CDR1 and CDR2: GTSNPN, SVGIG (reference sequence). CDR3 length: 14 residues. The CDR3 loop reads CAWKLRGARETQYF. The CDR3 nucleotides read TGTGCCTGGAAGTTACGGGGGGCGAGGGAGACCCAGTACTTC.

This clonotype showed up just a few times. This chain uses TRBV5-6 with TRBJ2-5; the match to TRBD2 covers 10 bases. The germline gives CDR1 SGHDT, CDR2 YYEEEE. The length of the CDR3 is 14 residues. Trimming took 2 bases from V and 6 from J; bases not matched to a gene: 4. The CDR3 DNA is TGTGCCAGCAGCTTCCCTAGCGGGGGAAAGACCCAGTACTTC. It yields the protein CASSFPSGGKTQYF.

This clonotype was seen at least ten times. CDR3 sequence (DNA): TGTGCCAGCAGCGCGGACGGAGGCACCGGGGAGCTGTTTTTT. It translates to CASSADGGTGELFF. The chain carries TRBV9 and TRBJ2-2, with D perhaps TRBD2 (5 bases). This CDR3 region has 14 residues. The germline V gene encodes CDR1 SGDLS and CDR2 YYNGEE. V was pared by 3 bases and J by 4 bases, with 10 bases between.

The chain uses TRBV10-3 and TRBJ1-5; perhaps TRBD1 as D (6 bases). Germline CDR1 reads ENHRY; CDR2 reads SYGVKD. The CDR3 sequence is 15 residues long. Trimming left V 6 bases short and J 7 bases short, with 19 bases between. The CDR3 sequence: CAISELQGVRQPQHF. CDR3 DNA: TGTGCCATCAGCGAACTACAGGGAGTGAGACAGCCCCAGCATTTT.